Each of the 11 T cell receptor beta chains below was sequenced from the same sample in a study of response to subunit inactivated influenza vaccine. TCRdb independently ran MiXCR on the RT-PCR reads; one entry per CDR3 protein. The data show about 520,000 distinct CDR3 sequences, approximately 7.7% seen once. The source material was PBMCs from blood, sampled around 2 years after vaccination. The receptor set was obtained from a man between 50 and 69 years old who received an inactivated influenza vaccine.

This sequence joins TRBV12-3 or TRBV12-4 and TRBJ2-1; TRBD1 might be the D (6 bases). The CDR3 extends over 11 amino acids. Trimming cost V 6 bases and J 12 bases, with 12 bases left between them. The CDR3: CASRSTGLQFF. As DNA, the CDR3 is TGTGCCAGCAGAAGTACAGGGTTGCAGTTCTTC.

This clonotype was seen a few times. The V call is TRBV20-1, the J call TRBJ1-2, with D possibly being TRBD1 (6 bases). This CDR3 contains 12 residues. V was clipped by 5 bases and J by 4 bases, with 11 bases between them. Germline V gene data show CDR1 as DFQATT and CDR2 as SNEGSKA (reference sequence). Here the CDR3 reads CSAPGDRYGYTF. The CDR3 DNA is TGCAGTGCTCCAGGGGACCGCTATGGCTACACCTTC.

This clonotype was detected a few times. The chain carries TRBV6-5 and TRBJ2-2, with TRBD1 matching over 10 bases. From germline, CDR1 is MNHEY and CDR2 SVGAGI. V shed 2 bases, J shed 7 bases, and the junction held 4 bases outside the gene matches. The CDR3 totals 15 residues. CDR3 DNA sequence: TGTGCCAGCAGTTACCCGGGACAGGGGAGCGGGGAGCTGTTTTTT. This translates into CASSYPGQGSGELFF.

In regard to this clonotype: This may be a read error: a much more frequent sequence differs by one nucleotide. This chain joins TRBV11-2 and TRBJ2-6; D uncertain. The CDR3 consists of 14 residues. Germline-derived CDR1 and CDR2 are SGHAT and FQNNGV. Trimming took 3 bases from V and 0 from J, leaving 3 bases between them. CDR3 protein: CASSFSSGANVLTF. In DNA, the CDR3 is TGTGCCAGCAGCTTTAGCTCTGGGGCCAACGTCCTGACTTTC.

The chain uses TRBV23-1 and TRBJ2-5, with a tentative D call TRBD2 (6 bases). TRBV23-1 is placed among ORFs of uncertain function. This CDR3 is built from 13 residues. V was clipped by 7 bases and J by 3 bases, with 12 bases between them. The CDR3 bases are TGCGCCAGCAACGGACCGGGAGAAGAGACCCAGTACTTC. Translating it yields CASNGPGEETQYF.

This clonotype was picked up a small number of times. The V call is TRBV3-1, the J call TRBJ1-6; D unclear. CDR3 length: 16 residues. CDR1 and CDR2 from the germline V gene are LGHDT and YNNKEL (reference sequence). V was cut by 1 base and J by 9 bases, with 16 bases left in between. CDR3 amino acids: CASSQAGSGRPSPLHF. In DNA, the CDR3 is TGTGCCAGCAGCCAAGCTGGCAGTGGCAGGCCTTCACCCCTCCACTTT.

The chain links TRBV7-9 to TRBJ1-6; perhaps TRBD1 as D (5 bases). CDR3 length equals 14 residues. Per the germline V gene, CDR1 is SEHNR and CDR2 is FQNEAQ (reference sequence). V was shortened by 4 bases and J by 3 bases, with 7 bases between the two germline ends. CDR3 loop: CASSWDDYNSPLHF. CDR3 bases: TGTGCCAGCAGCTGGGACGACTATAATTCACCCCTCCACTTT.

The gene calls are TRBV9 and TRBJ2-2, with D tentatively TRBD1 or TRBD2 (6 bases each). Germline CDR1 and CDR2: SGDLS and YYNGEE. The CDR3 runs to 15 residues. Trimming stripped 5 bases from V and 5 bases from J, with 16 bases between. CDR3 coding DNA: TGTGCCAGCAGAACTGGAGGGGGGTCGACCGGGGAGCTGTTTTTT. Residues: CASRTGGGSTGELFF. Combining the CDR3 with reference TRBV9 and TRBJ2-2 gives the whole variable domain DSGVTQTPKHLITATGQRVTLRCSPRSGDLSVYWYQQSLDQGLQFLIQYYNGEERAKGNILERFSAQQFPDLHSELNLSSLELGDSALYFCASRTGGGSTGELFFGEGSRLTVL.

The sample holds many counts of this clonotype. The J gene is TRBJ2-7, the V gene TRBV9; D is possibly TRBD2 (5 bases). This CDR3 region has 14 residues. Germline V lookup: CDR1 SGDLS, CDR2 YYNGEE. V shed 0 bases and J shed 5 bases, with 12 bases lying between them. The CDR3 DNA sequence: TGTGCCAGCAGCGTAGGGCTAGCCCCAAACGAGCAGTACTTC. It is translated as CASSVGLAPNEQYF.

This clonotype occurred a few times. This chain connects TRBV20-1 to TRBJ2-1; a possible D gene is TRBD1 (5 bases). Germline V CDR1 and CDR2: DFQATT, SNEGSKA (reference sequence). Trimming took 3 bases from V and 3 from J, leaving 12 bases between them. This CDR3 spans 14 amino acids. As DNA, the CDR3 is TGCAGTGCTAGGGTAGCAGGGAACTACAATGAGCAGTTCTTC. This gives the protein CSARVAGNYNEQFF.

There are many counts of this clonotype. The rearrangement links TRBV5-1 to TRBJ1-3, with D possibly TRBD1 on 6 matching bases. V gave up 0 bases and J gave up 0 bases, with 13 bases separating them. The CDR3 consists of 17 residues. The V gene's germline CDR1 is SGHRS and CDR2 YFSETQ. This CDR3 reads CASSLGSGTSSGNTIYF. CDR3 sequence (DNA): TGCGCCAGCAGCTTGGGGTCGGGGACAAGCTCTGGAAACACCATATATTTT. Drawing the rest from reference TRBV5-1 and TRBJ1-3, the complete variable domain is KAGVTQTPRYLIKTRGQQVTLSCSPISGHRSVSWYQQTPGQGLQFLFEYFSETQRNKGNFPGRFSGRQFSNSRSEMNVSTLELGDSALYLCASSLGSGTSSGNTIYFGEGSWLTVV.